This record concerns one T cell receptor beta chain sequence. This clone was recorded once. No antigen is known for it. No base qualities exist here, and no much larger clone lies one base off it. This record belongs to a study of TIL therapy for anti-PD-1-resistant metastatic lung cancer (dated by TCRdb to the early 2020s). In the study overall: Tumors were collected before any PD-1/PD-L1 blockade, after which patients were given nivolumab, and patients who progressed were given lymphodepletion, an infusion of expanded TIL and IL-2. T cell receptor beta sequencing of tumor and peripheral blood was used to follow clonotypes across the tumor, the expanded TIL product and serial blood samples. Across the cohort, whole-exome sequencing showed a median non-synonymous tumor mutation burden of approximately 1.5 mutations per megabase. Most of the cohort had lung adenocarcinoma, several tumors were EGFR-mutant and two were ALK-rearranged, and half of the patients were current or former smokers. Enrolled patients had a median age of 54 years (range about 38-75) and a median tumor PD-L1 proportion score of around 6%. What the research found in general, with its limitations: The study protocol defined all tumor marker inferences as exploratory. Generalizability was limited because the cohort was highly selected, with more treatment-naive, never-smoker and oncogene-addicted patients included than is typical. The baseline peripheral repertoire was partially replaced by infused TIL clonotypes, which then decayed over months, and persistence showed no apparent association with response.

The immunoSEQ v3 hsTCRB kit was used to amplify TCR beta CDR3 regions from genomic DNA through bias-controlled multiplex PCR. TCR libraries were sequenced on an Illumina NextSeq 500 to approximately 2 million read pairs for survey level or about 5-6.5 million for deep level. The paper's processing steps were these. V, D and J genes were assigned, non-productive sequences were removed, and clonality was reported by immunoSEQ Analyzer software. Repertoires of infused TIL and blood were compared using productive Simpson clonality and the Morisita overlap index of productive TRB rearrangements. For each clone in blood, the absolute clonotype count was estimated by multiplying the lymphocyte count by the CD3+ fraction and by the clone's productive frequency. Sourced from immuneACCESS, this table was stored by TCRdb with only in-frame sequences that have V and J called. A share of the clones is absent; for the studies checked, an unresolved V gene accounts for under half, and the remainder has no known explanation. The V and J calls and clone size come from that table; D and trimming were worked out from the DNA. The sample profile shows around 15,000 clones; 70% to 85% of them were found once. 35% to 45% of the sample lies in the top ten.

CDR1 is given as LGHNA and CDR2 as YSLEER, both from the germline V gene. Deletion took 0 bases off V and 3 bases off J, with a span of 18 bases between the germline ends. Including cysteine and phenylalanine, the CDR3 has 17 amino acids. CDR3 DNA only is kept here, 51 bases in frame from base 1. In the paper's terms, the time point label means: pre-treatment sample, taken before nivolumab and TIL therapy. A phase I trial run at two centers enrolled adults with stage 4 NSCLC between 2017 and January 2020. Samples were obtained from a single-arm, open-label phase I trial in which tumor-infiltrating lymphocyte therapy with nivolumab was evaluated in advanced non-small cell lung cancer. Mononuclear cells from blood collected in EDTA tubes were isolated on a Ficoll gradient and snap-frozen as pellets, and DNA was then extracted using a Qiagen mini-prep kit.

In this chain, TRBV4-3 is recombined with TRBJ2-7; the D gene is not confidently resolved. The sample consisted of blood, taken at baseline. This receptor was taken from a person between 25 and 79 years old with non-small cell lung cancer. The CDR3 reads CASSQDGERVSRYEQYF. The DNA sequence is given as TGCGCCAGCAGCCAAGATGGTGAAAGGGTATCGCGCTACGAGCAGTACTTC.